This T cell receptor beta chain is from a study of cytomegalovirus exposure and HLA in healthy donors. This CDR3 has 16 amino acids. Germline values: CDR1 SQVTM, CDR2 ANQGSEA. Trimming left V 7 bases short and J 0 bases short, with 20 bases between. The study ran its PCR with 60 Vbeta and 13 Jbeta primers. TCRdb's table, derived via immunoSEQ multiplex PCR, lists solely in-frame clones and lacks some. The table has approximately 120,000 clones, about 81% seen once. The table lists this clone with a few counts. Its antigen remains unknown. Study conclusions and caveats: Across donors, sequencing depth was assumed by presence/absence analyses to be roughly uniform. A few CMV-associated chains were confirmed in vitro to be specific for CMV antigens.

The donors (healthy individuals) were bone marrow donors. Donors showed nominal health when sampled, although they likely had unrecorded immune exposures. What was sequenced was PBMCs. The sequence was collected from a woman aged 25 to 45 in good health and CMV-seronegative. V and J are TRBV29-1 and TRBJ2-3; a possible D gene is TRBD1 (5 bases). CDR3 residues: CSADIWGTTSTDTQYF. DNA for the CDR3: TGCAGCGCCGACATCTGGGGCACGACTAGCACAGATACGCAGTATTTT.